The rows below give T cell receptor beta chains drawn from one sample of a study of graft-versus-host responses after intestinal transplantation. Libraries were prepared by immunoSEQ multiplex PCR; TCRdb keeps only in-frame clonotypes and omits some of them. The sample consists of 16,000 or so clones, about 95% of them appearing once. The material was PBMCs, obtained 23 days after intestinal transplant. Source of these receptors: a human patient who received an intestinal transplant, so some T cells may come from the graft donor. CDR3s include the opening cysteine and the closing phenylalanine or tryptophan. Each record gives: V gene, D gene, CDR3 length, J gene, clone size, CDR3 DNA, CDR3 protein. A D gene is named only where the DNA matches it firmly. Only some rows state a clone size, as once, few, many or a class for expanded clones.

v_call: TRBV9
d_call: .
cdr3_length: 16
j_call: TRBJ2-7
clone_size: once
cdr3_nt: TGTGCCAGCAGCCCCTCCCGGGGACACGAGTCCTACGAGCAGTACTTC
cdr3_aa: CASSPSRGHESYEQYF

v_call: TRBV10-3
d_call: TRBD2
cdr3_length: 17
j_call: TRBJ2-7
clone_size: .
cdr3_nt: TGTGCCATCAGTGAGCCTTCCAGGGGACTAGCGGGCTACGAGCAGTACTTC
cdr3_aa: CAISEPSRGLAGYEQYF

v_call: TRBV6-6
d_call: .
cdr3_length: 15
j_call: TRBJ1-4
clone_size: once
cdr3_nt: TGTGCCAGCAGTTACGGGGCCGGTTCCGATGAAAAACTGTTTTTT
cdr3_aa: CASSYGAGSDEKLFF

v_call: TRBV7-7
d_call: .
cdr3_length: 13
j_call: TRBJ2-5
clone_size: once
cdr3_nt: TGTGCCAGCAGCTTAGGGGGTGGGGAGACCCAGTACTTC
cdr3_aa: CASSLGGGETQYF

v_call: TRBV19
d_call: TRBD1
cdr3_length: 15
j_call: TRBJ2-7
clone_size: .
cdr3_nt: TGTGCCAGTAGTATCGGGACAGGGCTCTCCTACGAGCAGTACTTC
cdr3_aa: CASSIGTGLSYEQYF

v_call: TRBV9
d_call: TRBD1
cdr3_length: 15
j_call: TRBJ2-7
clone_size: .
cdr3_nt: TGTGCCAGCAGCGAGGGGACAGGGGCCCCCTACGAGCAGTACTTC
cdr3_aa: CASSEGTGAPYEQYF

v_call: TRBV15
d_call: .
cdr3_length: 14
j_call: TRBJ2-3
clone_size: .
cdr3_nt: TGTGCCACCAGCAGAGGGGTCCGACCGTTGACGCAGTATTTT
cdr3_aa: CATSRGVRPLTQYF

v_call: TRBV7-9
d_call: .
cdr3_length: 15
j_call: TRBJ2-7
clone_size: .
cdr3_nt: TGTGCCAGCAACCCCCTCGTGGGGGCGCAGTACGAGCAGTACTTC
cdr3_aa: CASNPLVGAQYEQYF

v_call: TRBV5-4
d_call: .
cdr3_length: 14
j_call: TRBJ2-7
clone_size: few
cdr3_nt: TGTGCCAGCAGCTTGGCCCGCAGCTCCTACGAGCAGTACTTC
cdr3_aa: CASSLARSSYEQYF

v_call: TRBV2
d_call: .
cdr3_length: 18
j_call: TRBJ2-3
clone_size: .
cdr3_nt: TGTGCCAGCAGTGAAGAGATCGTACCGGGAGTAAATTCAGATACGCAGTATTTT
cdr3_aa: CASSEEIVPGVNSDTQYF

v_call: TRBV2
d_call: TRBD1
cdr3_length: 16
j_call: TRBJ2-1
clone_size: .
cdr3_nt: TGTGCCAGCAGTGATCCCGGGCAGGGGGCCGTAAATGAGCAGTTCTTC
cdr3_aa: CASSDPGQGAVNEQFF

v_call: TRBV7-8
d_call: .
cdr3_length: 15
j_call: TRBJ2-1
clone_size: .
cdr3_nt: TGTGCCAGCAGCTTACTTAGGGACGGATACAATGAGCAGTTCTTC
cdr3_aa: CASSLLRDGYNEQFF

v_call: TRBV4-2
d_call: TRBD2
cdr3_length: 15
j_call: TRBJ2-7
clone_size: .
cdr3_nt: TGTGCCAGCAGCCACCCCACTAGCGGGAGCAACGAGCAGTACTTC
cdr3_aa: CASSHPTSGSNEQYF

v_call: TRBV4-1
d_call: .
cdr3_length: 15
j_call: TRBJ2-7
clone_size: .
cdr3_nt: TGCGCCAGCAGCCAAGGAGTAAGGGGCGGCTACGAGCAGTACTTC
cdr3_aa: CASSQGVRGGYEQYF

v_call: TRBV28
d_call: .
cdr3_length: 14
j_call: TRBJ1-1
clone_size: once
cdr3_nt: TGTGCCAGCAGTTTAATTCTTGTGAACACTGAAGCTTTCTTT
cdr3_aa: CASSLILVNTEAFF

v_call: TRBV7-6
d_call: TRBD2
cdr3_length: 18
j_call: TRBJ2-7
clone_size: .
cdr3_nt: TGTGCCAGCAGCCCAGACGGGACTAGCGGGAGATTCGCCTACGAGCAGTACTTC
cdr3_aa: CASSPDGTSGRFAYEQYF

v_call: TRBV4-1
d_call: TRBD1
cdr3_length: 18
j_call: TRBJ2-3
clone_size: .
cdr3_nt: TGCGCCAGCAGCCAAGAAACGCCCCGGACAGGGATCGCAGATACGCAGTATTTT
cdr3_aa: CASSQETPRTGIADTQYF

v_call: TRBV10-2
d_call: TRBD2
cdr3_length: 13
j_call: TRBJ2-2
clone_size: .
cdr3_nt: TGCGCCAGCAGTGAGGGACTAGCCGGGGAGCTGTTTTTT
cdr3_aa: CASSEGLAGELFF

v_call: TRBV28
d_call: .
cdr3_length: 11
j_call: TRBJ2-1
clone_size: .
cdr3_nt: TGTGCCAGCAGTTTAGGAGGTGAGCAGTTCTTC
cdr3_aa: CASSLGGEQFF

v_call: TRBV5-1
d_call: .
cdr3_length: 14
j_call: TRBJ2-1
clone_size: .
cdr3_nt: TGCGCCAGCAGCCCTATAGGGACCTACAATGAGCAGTTCTTC
cdr3_aa: CASSPIGTYNEQFF

v_call: TRBV9
d_call: .
cdr3_length: 12
j_call: TRBJ2-7
clone_size: .
cdr3_nt: TGTGCCAGCGGGACACATGACTACGAGCAGTACTTC
cdr3_aa: CASGTHDYEQYF

v_call: TRBV6-6
d_call: TRBD2
cdr3_length: 12
j_call: TRBJ2-7
clone_size: .
cdr3_nt: TGTGCCAGCAGTTGGGGGGGGAACGAGCAGTACTTC
cdr3_aa: CASSWGGNEQYF

v_call: TRBV28
d_call: TRBD1
cdr3_length: 13
j_call: TRBJ2-7
clone_size: .
cdr3_nt: TGTGCCAGCAGCCGGGACAGGGGGTTTGAGCAGTACTTC
cdr3_aa: CASSRDRGFEQYF

v_call: TRBV6-9
d_call: .
cdr3_length: 14
j_call: TRBJ2-7
clone_size: .
cdr3_nt: TGTGCCAGCAGTTCAATCCATGGGTCCTACGAGCAGTACTTC
cdr3_aa: CASSSIHGSYEQYF

v_call: TRBV21-1
d_call: .
cdr3_length: 15
j_call: TRBJ2-7
clone_size: .
cdr3_nt: TGTGCCAGCAACTTGACAGGGGACTCCTCCTACGAGCAGTACTTC
cdr3_aa: CASNLTGDSSYEQYF

v_call: TRBV9
d_call: .
cdr3_length: 12
j_call: TRBJ2-1
clone_size: once
cdr3_nt: TGTGCCAGCAGCCCCGGAGTCGGGACACAGTTCTTC
cdr3_aa: CASSPGVGTQFF

v_call: TRBV18
d_call: .
cdr3_length: 19
j_call: TRBJ2-6
clone_size: .
cdr3_nt: TGTGCCAGCTCATTGGAACAGGACATTTACAAAAGTCGGGCCAACGTCCTGACTTTC
cdr3_aa: CASSLEQDIYKSRANVLTF

v_call: TRBV9
d_call: .
cdr3_length: 16
j_call: TRBJ2-3
clone_size: .
cdr3_nt: TGTGCCAGCAGCGGATTTTCCCGGGAAGACACAGATACGCAGTATTTT
cdr3_aa: CASSGFSREDTDTQYF

v_call: TRBV15
d_call: .
cdr3_length: 15
j_call: TRBJ2-3
clone_size: once
cdr3_nt: TGTGCCACCAGCAGAGATACCAGCGCCACAGATACGCAGTATTTT
cdr3_aa: CATSRDTSATDTQYF

v_call: TRBV4-1
d_call: .
cdr3_length: 13
j_call: TRBJ2-7
clone_size: .
cdr3_nt: TGCGCCAGCAGCCTCGGGGTATCCTACGAGCAGTACTTC
cdr3_aa: CASSLGVSYEQYF

v_call: TRBV2
d_call: .
cdr3_length: 15
j_call: TRBJ1-4
clone_size: few
cdr3_nt: TGTGCCAGCAGTGAATGGGACATCCTTAATGAAAAACTGTTTTTT
cdr3_aa: CASSEWDILNEKLFF

v_call: TRBV27
d_call: .
cdr3_length: 13
j_call: TRBJ2-1
clone_size: .
cdr3_nt: TGTGCCAGCAGTCTTGGTGGTGAGGGTGAGCAGTTCTTC
cdr3_aa: CASSLGGEGEQFF

v_call: TRBV28
d_call: .
cdr3_length: 15
j_call: TRBJ2-3
clone_size: .
cdr3_nt: TGTGCCAGCAGTTTAGAACAGGGGGGGACAGATACGCAGTATTTT
cdr3_aa: CASSLEQGGTDTQYF

v_call: TRBV5-1
d_call: TRBD2
cdr3_length: 15
j_call: TRBJ2-5
clone_size: .
cdr3_nt: TGCGCCAGCAGCGGTCGTGGAGCGGGAGTGGAGACCCAGTACTTC
cdr3_aa: CASSGRGAGVETQYF

v_call: TRBV30
d_call: .
cdr3_length: 14
j_call: TRBJ2-1
clone_size: .
cdr3_nt: TGTGCCTGGAGTGTAGGGGAGGTTGACAATGAGCAGTTCTTC
cdr3_aa: CAWSVGEVDNEQFF

v_call: TRBV18
d_call: .
cdr3_length: 12
j_call: TRBJ2-1
clone_size: .
cdr3_nt: TGTGCCAGCTCACCACCGTACAATGAGCAGTTCTTC
cdr3_aa: CASSPPYNEQFF

v_call: TRBV6-5
d_call: .
cdr3_length: 15
j_call: TRBJ2-7
clone_size: .
cdr3_nt: TGTGCCAGCAGAGCGGACACGCTCTTGGGCTACGAGCAGTACTTC
cdr3_aa: CASRADTLLGYEQYF

v_call: TRBV18
d_call: .
cdr3_length: 14
j_call: TRBJ1-4
clone_size: .
cdr3_nt: TGTGCCAGCTCCCAAAGCCCCGTTGGGGAAAAACTGTTTTTT
cdr3_aa: CASSQSPVGEKLFF

v_call: TRBV5-3
d_call: .
cdr3_length: 12
j_call: TRBJ2-7
clone_size: .
cdr3_nt: TGTGCCAGCAGCTTAACCTCCTACGAGCAGTACTTC
cdr3_aa: CASSLTSYEQYF

v_call: TRBV11-2
d_call: TRBD2
cdr3_length: 19
j_call: TRBJ2-1
clone_size: .
cdr3_nt: TGTGCCAGCAGCTTAATTTGGGCTAGCGGGAGCCAGTATTTCAGTGAGCAGTTCTTC
cdr3_aa: CASSLIWASGSQYFSEQFF

v_call: TRBV9
d_call: .
cdr3_length: 15
j_call: TRBJ2-1
clone_size: .
cdr3_nt: TGTGCCAGCAGCGAAACGCCGGGACCCTACAATGAGCAGTTCTTC
cdr3_aa: CASSETPGPYNEQFF

v_call: TRBV25-1
d_call: .
cdr3_length: 10
j_call: TRBJ2-5
clone_size: .
cdr3_nt: TGTGCCAGCAAGGAAGAGACCCAGTACTTC
cdr3_aa: CASKEETQYF

v_call: TRBV28
d_call: .
cdr3_length: 12
j_call: TRBJ1-2
clone_size: .
cdr3_nt: TGTGCCAGCAGTTTTCCGGTCGGAGGCTACACCTTC
cdr3_aa: CASSFPVGGYTF

v_call: TRBV14
d_call: .
cdr3_length: 18
j_call: TRBJ2-7
clone_size: .
cdr3_nt: TGTGCCAGCAGCCAAGGAGAGTGGGGAGCGGAGAGCTCCTACGAGCAGTACTTC
cdr3_aa: CASSQGEWGAESSYEQYF